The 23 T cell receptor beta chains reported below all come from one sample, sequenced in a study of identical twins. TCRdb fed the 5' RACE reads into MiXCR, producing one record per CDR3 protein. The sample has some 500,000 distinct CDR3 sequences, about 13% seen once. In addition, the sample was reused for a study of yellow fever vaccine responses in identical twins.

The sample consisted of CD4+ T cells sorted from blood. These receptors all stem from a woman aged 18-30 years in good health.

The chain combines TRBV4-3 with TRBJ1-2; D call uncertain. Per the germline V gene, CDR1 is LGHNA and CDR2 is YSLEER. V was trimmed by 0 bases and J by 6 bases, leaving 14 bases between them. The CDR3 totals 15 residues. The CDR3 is CASSQDLAGSHGYTF. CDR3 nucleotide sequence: TGCGCCAGCAGCCAAGATCTAGCGGGCAGTCATGGCTACACCTTC.

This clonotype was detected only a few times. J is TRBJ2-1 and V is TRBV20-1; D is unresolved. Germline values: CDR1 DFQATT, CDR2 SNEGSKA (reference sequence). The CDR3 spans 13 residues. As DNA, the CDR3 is TGCAGCCCCTCGGGCGATCCCTACAATGAGCAGTTCTTC. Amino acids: CSPSGDPYNEQFF.

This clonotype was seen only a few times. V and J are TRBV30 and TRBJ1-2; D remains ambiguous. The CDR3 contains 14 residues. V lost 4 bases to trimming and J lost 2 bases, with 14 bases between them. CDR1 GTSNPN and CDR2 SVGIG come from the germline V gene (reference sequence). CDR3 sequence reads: CAWTDPGVNYGYTF. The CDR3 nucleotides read TGTGCCTGGACCGACCCGGGAGTCAACTATGGCTACACCTTC.

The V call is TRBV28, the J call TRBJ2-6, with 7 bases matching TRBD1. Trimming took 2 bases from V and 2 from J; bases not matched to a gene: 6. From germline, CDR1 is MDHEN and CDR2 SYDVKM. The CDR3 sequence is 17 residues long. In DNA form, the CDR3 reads TGTGCCAGCAGTTTAATAAACAGGGGAGCTGGGGCCAACGTCCTGACTTTC. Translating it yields CASSLINRGAGANVLTF. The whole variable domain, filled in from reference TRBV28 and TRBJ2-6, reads DVKVTQSSRYLVKRTGEKVFLECVQDMDHENMFWYRQDPGLGLRLIYFSYDVKMKEKGDIPEGYSVSREKKERFSLILESASTNQTSMYLCASSLINRGAGANVLTFGAGSRLTVL.

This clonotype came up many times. This chain's CDR3 is CSVQLAGVGTDTQYF. The CDR3 DNA sequence: TGCAGCGTCCAACTAGCGGGAGTTGGCACAGATACGCAGTATTTT. V is TRBV29-1 and J is TRBJ2-3; the match to TRBD2 covers 11 bases. The V gene end was trimmed by 6 bases and the J gene end by 1 base; junction bases not matched to a gene: 6. Germline V gene data show CDR1 as SQVTM and CDR2 as ANQGSEA. The CDR3 loop spans 15 amino acids.

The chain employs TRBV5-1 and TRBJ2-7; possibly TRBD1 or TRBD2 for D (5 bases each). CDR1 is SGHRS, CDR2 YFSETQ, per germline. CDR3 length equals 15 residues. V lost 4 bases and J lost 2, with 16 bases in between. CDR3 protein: CASSTLGTPAYEQYF. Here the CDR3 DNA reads TGCGCCAGCAGCACCCTCGGGACGCCAGCCTACGAGCAGTACTTC.

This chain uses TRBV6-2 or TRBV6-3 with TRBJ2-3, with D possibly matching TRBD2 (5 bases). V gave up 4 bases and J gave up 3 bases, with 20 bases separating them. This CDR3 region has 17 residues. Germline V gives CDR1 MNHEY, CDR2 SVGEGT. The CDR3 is CASSWTTGRLRTDTQYF. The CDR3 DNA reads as TGTGCCAGCAGTTGGACCACGGGGAGATTGAGGACAGATACGCAGTATTTT.

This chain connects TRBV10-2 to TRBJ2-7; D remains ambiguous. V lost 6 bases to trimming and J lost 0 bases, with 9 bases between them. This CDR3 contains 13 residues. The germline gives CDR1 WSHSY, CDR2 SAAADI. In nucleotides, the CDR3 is TGCGCCAGCAGCCAGGACGCCTCCTACGAGCAGTACTTC. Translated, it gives CASSQDASYEQYF.

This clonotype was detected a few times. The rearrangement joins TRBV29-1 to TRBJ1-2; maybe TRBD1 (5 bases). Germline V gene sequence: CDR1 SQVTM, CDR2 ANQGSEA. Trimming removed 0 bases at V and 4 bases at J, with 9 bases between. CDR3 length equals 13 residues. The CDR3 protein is CSVEDRGGYGYTF. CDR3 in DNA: TGCAGCGTTGAAGATCGCGGGGGCTATGGCTACACCTTC. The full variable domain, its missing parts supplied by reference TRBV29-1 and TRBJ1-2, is SAVISQKPSRDICQRGTSLTIQCQVDSQVTMMFWYRQQPGQSLTLIATANQGSEATYESGFVIDKFPISRPNLTFSTLTVSNMSPEDSSIYLCSVEDRGGYGYTFGSGTRLTVV.

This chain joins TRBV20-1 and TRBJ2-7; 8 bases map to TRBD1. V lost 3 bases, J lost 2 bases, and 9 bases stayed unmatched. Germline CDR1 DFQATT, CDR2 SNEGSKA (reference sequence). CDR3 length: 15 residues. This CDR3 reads CSARTGTGKAYEQYF. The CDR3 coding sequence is TGCAGTGCTAGGACCGGGACAGGAAAGGCCTACGAGCAGTACTTC.

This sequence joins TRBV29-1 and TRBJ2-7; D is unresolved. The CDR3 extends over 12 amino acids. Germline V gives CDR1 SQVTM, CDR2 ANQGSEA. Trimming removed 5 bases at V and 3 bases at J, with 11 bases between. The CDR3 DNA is TGCAGCGTTACCCTGACCGGCTACGAGCAGTACTTC. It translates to CSVTLTGYEQYF.

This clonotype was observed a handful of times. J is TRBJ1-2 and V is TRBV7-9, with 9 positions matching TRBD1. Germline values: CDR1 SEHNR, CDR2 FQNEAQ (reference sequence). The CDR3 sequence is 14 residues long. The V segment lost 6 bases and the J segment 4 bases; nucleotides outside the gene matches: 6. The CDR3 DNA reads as TGTGCCAGCAGTTTTGGGACAGGGACCTATGGCTACACCTTC. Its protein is CASSFGTGTYGYTF. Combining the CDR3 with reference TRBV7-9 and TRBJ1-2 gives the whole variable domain DTGVSQNPRHKITKRGQNVTFRCDPISEHNRLYWYRQTLGQGPEFLTYFQNEAQLEKSRLLSDRFSAERPKGSFSTLEIQRTEQGDSAMYLCASSFGTGTYGYTFGSGTRLTVV.

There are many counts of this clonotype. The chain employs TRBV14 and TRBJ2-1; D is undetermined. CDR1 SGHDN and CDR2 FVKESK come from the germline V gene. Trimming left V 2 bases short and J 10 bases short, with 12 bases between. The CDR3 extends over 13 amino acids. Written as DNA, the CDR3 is TGTGCCAGCAGCCAATATATCACTGGGGAGCAGTTCTTC. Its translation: CASSQYITGEQFF.

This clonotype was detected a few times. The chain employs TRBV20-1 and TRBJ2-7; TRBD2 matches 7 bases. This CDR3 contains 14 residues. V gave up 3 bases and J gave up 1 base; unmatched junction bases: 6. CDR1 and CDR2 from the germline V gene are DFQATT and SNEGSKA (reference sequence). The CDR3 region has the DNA TGCAGTGCTAGTCCAGCGGGGCTATCCTACGAGCAGTACTTC. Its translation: CSASPAGLSYEQYF.

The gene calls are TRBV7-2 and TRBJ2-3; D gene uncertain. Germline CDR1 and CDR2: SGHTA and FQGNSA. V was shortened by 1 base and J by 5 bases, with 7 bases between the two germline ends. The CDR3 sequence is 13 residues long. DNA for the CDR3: TGTGCCAGCAGCTTAGTGACTGGAGATACGCAGTATTTT. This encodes CASSLVTGDTQYF.

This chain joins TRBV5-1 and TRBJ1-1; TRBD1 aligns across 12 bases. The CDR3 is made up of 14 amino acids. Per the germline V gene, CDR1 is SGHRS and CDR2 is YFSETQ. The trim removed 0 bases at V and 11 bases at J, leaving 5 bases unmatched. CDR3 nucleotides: TGCGCCAGCAGCTTGGCTCCGGGACAGGGGGCGGCTTTCTTT. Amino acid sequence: CASSLAPGQGAAFF. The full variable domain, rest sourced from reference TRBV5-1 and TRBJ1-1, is KAGVTQTPRYLIKTRGQQVTLSCSPISGHRSVSWYQQTPGQGLQFLFEYFSETQRNKGNFPGRFSGRQFSNSRSEMNVSTLELGDSALYLCASSLAPGQGAAFFGQGTRLTVV.

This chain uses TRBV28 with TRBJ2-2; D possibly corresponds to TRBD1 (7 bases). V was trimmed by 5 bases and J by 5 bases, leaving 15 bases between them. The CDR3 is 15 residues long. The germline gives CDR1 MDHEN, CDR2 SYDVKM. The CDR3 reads CASSRGGAGTGELFF. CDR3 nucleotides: TGTGCCAGCAGTAGAGGGGGCGCGGGGACCGGGGAGCTGTTTTTT.

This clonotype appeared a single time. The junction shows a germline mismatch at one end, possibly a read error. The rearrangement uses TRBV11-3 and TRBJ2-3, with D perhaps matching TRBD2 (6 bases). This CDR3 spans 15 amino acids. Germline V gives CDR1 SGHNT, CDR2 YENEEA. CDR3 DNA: TGTACCAGCAGCTTAGACGGGAGCAGCACAGATACGCAGTATTTT. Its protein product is CTSSLDGSSTDTQYF.

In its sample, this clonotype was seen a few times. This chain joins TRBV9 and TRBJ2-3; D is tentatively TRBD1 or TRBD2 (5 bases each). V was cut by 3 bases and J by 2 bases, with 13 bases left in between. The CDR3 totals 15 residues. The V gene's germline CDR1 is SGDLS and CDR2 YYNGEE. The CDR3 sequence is CASSAGTGTTDTQYF. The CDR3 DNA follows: TGTGCCAGCAGCGCCGGGACGGGGACCACAGATACGCAGTATTTT.

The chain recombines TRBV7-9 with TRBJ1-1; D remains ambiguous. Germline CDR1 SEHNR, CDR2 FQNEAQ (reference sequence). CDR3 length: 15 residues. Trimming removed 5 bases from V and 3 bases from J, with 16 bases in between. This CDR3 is CASSPRRGRDTEAFF. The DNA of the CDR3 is TGTGCCAGCAGCCCCCGGCGGGGAAGAGACACTGAAGCTTTCTTT.

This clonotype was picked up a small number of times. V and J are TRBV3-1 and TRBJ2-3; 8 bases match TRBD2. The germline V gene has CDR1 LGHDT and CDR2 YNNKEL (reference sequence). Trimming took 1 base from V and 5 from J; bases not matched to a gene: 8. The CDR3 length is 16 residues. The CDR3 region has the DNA TGTGCCAGCAGCCAAGTAGCTGCCCTAGCGGGAGATACGCAGTATTTT. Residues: CASSQVAALAGDTQYF.

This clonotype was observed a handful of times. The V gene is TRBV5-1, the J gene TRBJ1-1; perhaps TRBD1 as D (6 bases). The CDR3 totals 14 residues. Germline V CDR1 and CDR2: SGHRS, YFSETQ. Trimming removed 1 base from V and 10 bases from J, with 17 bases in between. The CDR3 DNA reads TGCGCCAGCAGCTTGTCCAGTACTAGAGGGGGAGCTTTCTTT. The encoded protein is CASSLSSTRGGAFF. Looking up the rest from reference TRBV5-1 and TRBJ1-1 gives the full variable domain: KAGVTQTPRYLIKTRGQQVTLSCSPISGHRSVSWYQQTPGQGLQFLFEYFSETQRNKGNFPGRFSGRQFSNSRSEMNVSTLELGDSALYLCASSLSSTRGGAFFGQGTRLTVV.

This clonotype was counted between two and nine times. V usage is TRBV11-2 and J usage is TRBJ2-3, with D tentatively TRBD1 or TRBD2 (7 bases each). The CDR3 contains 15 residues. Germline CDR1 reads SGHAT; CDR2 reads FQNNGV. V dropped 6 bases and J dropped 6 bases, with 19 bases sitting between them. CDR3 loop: CASRPSGTAKDTQYF. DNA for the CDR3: TGTGCCAGCAGACCCAGCGGGACAGCTAAGGATACGCAGTATTTT. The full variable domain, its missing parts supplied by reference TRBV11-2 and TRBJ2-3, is EAGVAQSPRYKIIEKRQSVAFWCNPISGHATLYWYQQILGQGPKLLIQFQNNGVVDDSQLPKDRFSAERLKGVDSTLKIQPAKLEDSAVYLCASRPSGTAKDTQYFGPGTRLTVL.